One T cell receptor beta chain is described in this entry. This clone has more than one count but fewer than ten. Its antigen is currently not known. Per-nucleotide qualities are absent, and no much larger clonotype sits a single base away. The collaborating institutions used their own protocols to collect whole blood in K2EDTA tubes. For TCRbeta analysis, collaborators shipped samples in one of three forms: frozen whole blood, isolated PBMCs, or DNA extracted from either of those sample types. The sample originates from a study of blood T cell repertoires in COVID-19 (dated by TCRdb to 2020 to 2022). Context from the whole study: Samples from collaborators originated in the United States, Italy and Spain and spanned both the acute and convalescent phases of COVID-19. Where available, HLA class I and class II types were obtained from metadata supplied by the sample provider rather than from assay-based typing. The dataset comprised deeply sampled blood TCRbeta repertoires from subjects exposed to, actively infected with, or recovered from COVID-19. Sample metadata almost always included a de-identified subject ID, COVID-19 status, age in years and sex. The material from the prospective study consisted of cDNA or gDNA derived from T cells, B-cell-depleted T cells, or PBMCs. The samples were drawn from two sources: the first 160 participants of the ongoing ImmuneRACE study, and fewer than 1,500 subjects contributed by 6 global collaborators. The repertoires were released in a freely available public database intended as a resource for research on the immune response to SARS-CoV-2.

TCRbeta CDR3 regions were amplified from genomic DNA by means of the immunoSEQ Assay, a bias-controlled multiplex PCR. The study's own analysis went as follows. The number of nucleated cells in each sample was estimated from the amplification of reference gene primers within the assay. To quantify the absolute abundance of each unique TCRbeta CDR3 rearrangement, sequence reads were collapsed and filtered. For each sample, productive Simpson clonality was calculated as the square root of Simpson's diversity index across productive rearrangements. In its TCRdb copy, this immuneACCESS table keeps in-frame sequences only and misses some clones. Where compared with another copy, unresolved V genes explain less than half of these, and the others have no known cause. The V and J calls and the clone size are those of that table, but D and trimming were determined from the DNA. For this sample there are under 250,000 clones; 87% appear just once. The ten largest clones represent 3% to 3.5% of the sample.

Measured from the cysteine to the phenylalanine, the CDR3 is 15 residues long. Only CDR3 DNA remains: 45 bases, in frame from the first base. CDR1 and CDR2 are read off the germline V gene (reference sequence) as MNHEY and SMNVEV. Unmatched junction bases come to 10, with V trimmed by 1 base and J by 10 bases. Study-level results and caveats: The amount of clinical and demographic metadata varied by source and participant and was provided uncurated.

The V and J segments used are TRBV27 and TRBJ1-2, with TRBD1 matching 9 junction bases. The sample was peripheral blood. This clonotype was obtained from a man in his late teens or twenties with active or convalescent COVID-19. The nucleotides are TGTGCCAGCAGTTTATTGGGACAGGGATTTGACGCCTACACCTTC. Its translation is CASSLLGQGFDAYTF.